This T cell receptor (beta chain) came from a study of blood T cell repertoires in COVID-19. Study-level background: Acute-phase and convalescent COVID-19 samples originated in the United States, Italy and Spain.

V was trimmed by 11 bases and J by 6 bases, leaving 14 bases between them. This CDR3 comprises 12 residues. Germline lookup yields CDR1 MDHEN and CDR2 SYDVKM. Measured with immunoSEQ multiplex PCR; TCRdb has only the in-frame clones, and not every one. The table lists more than 150,000 clones, about 87% of them singletons. This TCR was recovered from a man aged 40-49 years with active or convalescent COVID-19. The sample consisted of peripheral blood. The rearrangement joins TRBV28 to TRBJ1-5, with no clear D. CDR3 amino acids: CAAQGLAQPQHF. The CDR3 nucleotides are TGTGCCGCCCAAGGCTTAGCTCAGCCCCAGCATTTT.